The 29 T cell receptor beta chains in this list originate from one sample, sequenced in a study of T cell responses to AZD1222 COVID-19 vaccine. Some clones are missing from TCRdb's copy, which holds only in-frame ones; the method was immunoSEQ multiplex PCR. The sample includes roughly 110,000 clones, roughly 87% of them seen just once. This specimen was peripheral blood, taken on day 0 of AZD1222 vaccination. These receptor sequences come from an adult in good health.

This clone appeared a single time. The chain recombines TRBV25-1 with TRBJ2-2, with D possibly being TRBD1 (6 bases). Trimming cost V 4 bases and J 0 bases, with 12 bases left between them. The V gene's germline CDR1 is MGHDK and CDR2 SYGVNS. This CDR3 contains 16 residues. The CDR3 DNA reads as TGTGCCAGCAGTGCGTCCCGGGACACGAACACCGGGGAGCTGTTTTTT. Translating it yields CASSASRDTNTGELFF.

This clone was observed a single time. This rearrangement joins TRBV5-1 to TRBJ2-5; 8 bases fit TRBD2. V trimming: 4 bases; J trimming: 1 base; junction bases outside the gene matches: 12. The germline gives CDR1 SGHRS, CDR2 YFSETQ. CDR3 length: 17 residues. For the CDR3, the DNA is TGCGCCAGCAGCCAGCTAACGGGGGGGAGTATCCAAGAGACCCAGTACTTC. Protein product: CASSQLTGGSIQETQYF. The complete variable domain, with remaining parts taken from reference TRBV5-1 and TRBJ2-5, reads KAGVTQTPRYLIKTRGQQVTLSCSPISGHRSVSWYQQTPGQGLQFLFEYFSETQRNKGNFPGRFSGRQFSNSRSEMNVSTLELGDSALYLCASSQLTGGSIQETQYFGPGTRLLVL.

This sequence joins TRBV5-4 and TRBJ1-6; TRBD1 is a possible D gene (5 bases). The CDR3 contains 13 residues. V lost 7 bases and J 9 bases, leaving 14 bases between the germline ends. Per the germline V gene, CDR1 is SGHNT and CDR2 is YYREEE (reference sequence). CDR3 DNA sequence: TGTGCCAGCGCTCAGGGTTCAAGTTCACCCCTCCACTTT. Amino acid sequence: CASAQGSSSPLHF. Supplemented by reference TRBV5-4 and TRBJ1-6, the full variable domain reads ETGVTQSPTHLIKTRGQQVTLRCSSQSGHNTVSWYQQALGQGPQFIFQYYREEENGRGNFPPRFSGLQFPNYSSELNVNALELDDSALYLCASAQGSSSPLHFGNGTRLTVT.

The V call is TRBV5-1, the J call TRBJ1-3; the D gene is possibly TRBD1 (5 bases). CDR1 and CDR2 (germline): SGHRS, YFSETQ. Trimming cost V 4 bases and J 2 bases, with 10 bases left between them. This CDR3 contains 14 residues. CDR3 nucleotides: TGCGCCAGCAGCCGGGACGTACCTGGAAACACCATATATTTT. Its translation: CASSRDVPGNTIYF.

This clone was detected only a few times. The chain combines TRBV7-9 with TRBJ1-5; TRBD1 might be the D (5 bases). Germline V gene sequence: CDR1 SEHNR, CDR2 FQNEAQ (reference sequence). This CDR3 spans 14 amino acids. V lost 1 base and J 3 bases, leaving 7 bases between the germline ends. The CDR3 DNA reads TGTGCCAGCAGCTTAGGACAGTTCAATCAGCCCCAGCATTTT. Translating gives CASSLGQFNQPQHF.

The CDR3 coding sequence is TGCGCCAGCAGCCAAGAAGGTCAGCCGAAAGAGACCCAGTACTTC. Translating it yields CASSQEGQPKETQYF. V usage is TRBV4-3 and J usage is TRBJ2-5, with D uncertain. With 0 bases removed from V and 3 bases from J, the gap between germline ends came to 11 bases. CDR3 size: 15 residues. Germline V gene lookup returns CDR1 LGHNA and CDR2 YSLEER.

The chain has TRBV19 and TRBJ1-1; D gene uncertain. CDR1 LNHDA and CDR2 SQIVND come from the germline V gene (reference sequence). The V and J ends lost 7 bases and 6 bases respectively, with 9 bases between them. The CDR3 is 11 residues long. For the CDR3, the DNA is TGTGCCAGTATTTACGGCTCTGAAGCTTTCTTT. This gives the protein CASIYGSEAFF.

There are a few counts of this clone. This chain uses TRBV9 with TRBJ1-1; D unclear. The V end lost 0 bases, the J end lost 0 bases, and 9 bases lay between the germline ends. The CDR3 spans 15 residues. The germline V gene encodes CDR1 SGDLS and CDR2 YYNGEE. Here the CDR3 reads CASSVAQNMNTEAFF. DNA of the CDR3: TGTGCCAGCAGCGTAGCACAGAACATGAACACTGAAGCTTTCTTT.

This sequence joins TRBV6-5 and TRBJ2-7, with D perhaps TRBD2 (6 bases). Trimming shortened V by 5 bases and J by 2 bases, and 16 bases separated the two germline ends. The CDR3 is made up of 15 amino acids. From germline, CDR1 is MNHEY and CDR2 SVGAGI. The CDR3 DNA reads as TGTGCCAGCAGTCCATATAGCGGAGGAGCCTACGAGCAGTACTTC. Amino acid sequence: CASSPYSGGAYEQYF.

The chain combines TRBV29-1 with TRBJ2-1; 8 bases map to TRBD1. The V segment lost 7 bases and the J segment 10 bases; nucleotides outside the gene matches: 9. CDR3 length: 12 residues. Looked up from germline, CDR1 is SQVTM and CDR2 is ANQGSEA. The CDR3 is CSASDRDQEQFF. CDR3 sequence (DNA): TGCAGCGCTTCGGACAGGGACCAGGAGCAGTTCTTC.

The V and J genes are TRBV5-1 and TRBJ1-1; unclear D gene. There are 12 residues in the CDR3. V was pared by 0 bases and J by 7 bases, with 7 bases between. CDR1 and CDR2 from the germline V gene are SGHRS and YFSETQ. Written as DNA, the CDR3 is TGCGCCAGCAGCTTGGGTCCAATTGAAGCTTTCTTT. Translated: CASSLGPIEAFF.

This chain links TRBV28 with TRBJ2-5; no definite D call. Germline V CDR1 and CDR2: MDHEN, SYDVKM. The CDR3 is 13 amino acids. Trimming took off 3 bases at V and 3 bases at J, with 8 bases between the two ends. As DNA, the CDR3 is TGTGCCAGCAGTTTGGTAGCCAAAGAGACCCAGTACTTC. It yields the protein CASSLVAKETQYF.

Written as DNA, the CDR3 is TGTGCCAGCAGCTTAGTCGGCAGTCCTAACTATGGCTACACCTTC. This gives the protein CASSLVGSPNYGYTF. This chain uses TRBV7-2 with TRBJ1-2; no firm D call. This CDR3 is 15 amino acids long. Trimming removed 1 base at V and 0 bases at J, with 9 bases between. Germline loops: CDR1 SGHTA, CDR2 FQGNSA.

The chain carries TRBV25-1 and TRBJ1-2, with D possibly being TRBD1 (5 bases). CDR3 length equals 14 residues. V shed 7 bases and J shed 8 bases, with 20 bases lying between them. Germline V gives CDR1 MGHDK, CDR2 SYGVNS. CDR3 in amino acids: CASISGAIPEGYTF. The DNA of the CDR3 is TGTGCCAGCATAAGTGGGGCCATTCCGGAGGGCTACACCTTC.

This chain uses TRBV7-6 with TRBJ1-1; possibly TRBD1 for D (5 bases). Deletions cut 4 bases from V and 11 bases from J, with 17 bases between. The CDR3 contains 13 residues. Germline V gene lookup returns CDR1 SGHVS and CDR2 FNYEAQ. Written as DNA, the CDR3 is TGTGCCAGCAGCTCAGGGAGGACGGGCGGGGCTTTCTTT. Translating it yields CASSSGRTGGAFF.

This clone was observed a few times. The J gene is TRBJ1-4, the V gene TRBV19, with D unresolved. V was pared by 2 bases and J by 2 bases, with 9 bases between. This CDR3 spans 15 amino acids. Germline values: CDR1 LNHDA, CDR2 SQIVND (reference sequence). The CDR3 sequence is CASSISVATNEKLFF. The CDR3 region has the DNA TGTGCCAGTAGTATATCCGTGGCGACTAATGAAAAACTGTTTTTT.

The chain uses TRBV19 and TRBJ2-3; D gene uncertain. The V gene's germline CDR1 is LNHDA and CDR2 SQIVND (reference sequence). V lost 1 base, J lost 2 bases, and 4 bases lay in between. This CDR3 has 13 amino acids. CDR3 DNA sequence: TGTGCCAGTAGTATAGTTCCCACAGATACGCAGTATTTT. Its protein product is CASSIVPTDTQYF.

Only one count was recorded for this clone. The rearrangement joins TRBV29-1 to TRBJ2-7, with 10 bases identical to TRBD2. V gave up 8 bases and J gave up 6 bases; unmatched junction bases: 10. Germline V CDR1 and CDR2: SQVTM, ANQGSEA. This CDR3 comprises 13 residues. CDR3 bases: TGCAGCTTTCAGAGCGGGAGGGCCGCCGAGCAGTACTTC. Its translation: CSFQSGRAAEQYF.

The CDR3 nucleotides are TGTGCCAGCAGGCCCTCCAGGGGAGACACTGAAGCTTTCTTT. Amino acids: CASRPSRGDTEAFF. J is TRBJ1-1 and V is TRBV6-5; TRBD1 is a possible D gene (6 bases). Germline assignment: CDR1 MNHEY and CDR2 SVGAGI. Trimming removed 6 bases from V and 3 bases from J, with 14 bases in between. The CDR3 runs to 14 residues.

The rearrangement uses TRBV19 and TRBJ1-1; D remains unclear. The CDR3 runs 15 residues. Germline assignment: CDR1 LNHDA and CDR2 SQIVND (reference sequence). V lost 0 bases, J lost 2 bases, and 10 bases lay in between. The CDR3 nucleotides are TGTGCCAGTAGTATAGATCGAACTGCAAACACTGAAGCTTTCTTT. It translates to CASSIDRTANTEAFF.

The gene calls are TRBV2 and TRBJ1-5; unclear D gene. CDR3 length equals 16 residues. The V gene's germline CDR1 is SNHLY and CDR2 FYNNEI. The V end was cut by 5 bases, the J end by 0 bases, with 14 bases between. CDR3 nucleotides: TGTGCCAGCAGTTGGCAGGAGGGATATAGCAATCAGCCCCAGCATTTT. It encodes CASSWQEGYSNQPQHF.

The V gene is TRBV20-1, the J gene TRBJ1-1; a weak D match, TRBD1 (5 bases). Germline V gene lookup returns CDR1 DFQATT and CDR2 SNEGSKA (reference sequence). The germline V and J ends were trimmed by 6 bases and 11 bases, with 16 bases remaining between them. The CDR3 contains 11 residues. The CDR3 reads CSARDAPAAFF. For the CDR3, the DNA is TGCAGTGCGAGGGACGCTCCTGCGGCTTTCTTT.

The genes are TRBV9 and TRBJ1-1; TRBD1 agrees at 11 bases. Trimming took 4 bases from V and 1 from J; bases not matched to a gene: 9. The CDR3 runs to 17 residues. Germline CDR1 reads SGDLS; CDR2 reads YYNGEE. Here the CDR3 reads CASSPRTGGLGNTEAFF. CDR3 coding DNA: TGTGCCAGCAGCCCCCGGACAGGGGGCCTCGGGAACACTGAAGCTTTCTTT.

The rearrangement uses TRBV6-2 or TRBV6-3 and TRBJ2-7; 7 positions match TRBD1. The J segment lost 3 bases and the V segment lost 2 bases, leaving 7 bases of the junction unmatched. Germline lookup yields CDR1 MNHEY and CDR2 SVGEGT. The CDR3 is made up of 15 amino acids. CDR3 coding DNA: TGTGCCAGCAGTTACCAACCGACAGGGATCTACGAGCAGTACTTC. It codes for CASSYQPTGIYEQYF.

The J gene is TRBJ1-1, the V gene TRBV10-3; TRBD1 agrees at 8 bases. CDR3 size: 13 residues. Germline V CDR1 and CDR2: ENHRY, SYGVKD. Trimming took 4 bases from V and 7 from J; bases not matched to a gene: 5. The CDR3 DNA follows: TGTGCCATCAGTGGGGGACAGGTGGGTGAAGCTTTCTTT. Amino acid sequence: CAISGGQVGEAFF.

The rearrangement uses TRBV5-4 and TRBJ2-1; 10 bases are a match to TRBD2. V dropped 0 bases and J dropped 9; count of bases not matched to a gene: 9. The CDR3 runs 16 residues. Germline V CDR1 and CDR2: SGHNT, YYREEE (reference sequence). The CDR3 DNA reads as TGTGCCAGCAGCTTGGTCCCAGCGGGGGGGCCAGGTGAGCAGTTCTTC. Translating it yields CASSLVPAGGPGEQFF.

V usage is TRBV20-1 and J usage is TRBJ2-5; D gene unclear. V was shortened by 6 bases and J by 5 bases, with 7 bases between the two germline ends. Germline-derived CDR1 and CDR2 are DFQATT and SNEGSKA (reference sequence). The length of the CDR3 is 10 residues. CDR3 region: CSALWETQYF. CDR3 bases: TGCAGTGCCCTCTGGGAGACCCAGTACTTC.

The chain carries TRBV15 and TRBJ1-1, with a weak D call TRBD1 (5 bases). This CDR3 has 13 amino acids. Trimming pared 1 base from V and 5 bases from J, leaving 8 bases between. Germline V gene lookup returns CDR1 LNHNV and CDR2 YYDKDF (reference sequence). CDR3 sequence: CATSRGRGTEAFF. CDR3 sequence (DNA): TGTGCCACCAGCAGAGGAAGGGGAACTGAAGCTTTCTTT.

The CDR3 loop reads CASRNGDFYEKLFF. DNA for the CDR3: TGTGCCAGCAGGAACGGGGACTTTTATGAAAAACTGTTTTTT. The V and J genes are TRBV6-5 and TRBJ1-4, with D possibly matching TRBD1 (5 bases). CDR1 and CDR2 from the germline V gene are MNHEY and SVGAGI. V lost 6 bases to trimming and J lost 6 bases, with 14 bases between them. CDR3 size: 14 residues.